The 8 T cell receptor beta chains in this list originate from one sample, sequenced in a study of blood T cell repertoires in COVID-19. The protocol was immunoSEQ multiplex PCR, while the TCRdb copy is restricted to in-frame clones and leaves out a portion. This sample yields around 230,000 clones, of which roughly 87% are seen a single time; 7.2% belongs to the top ten. Specimen: peripheral blood. The source is a man aged 60-69 years who had recovered from COVID-19.

This sequence joins TRBV6-5 and TRBJ2-5, with D possibly matching TRBD1 (6 bases). With 8 bases removed from V and 4 bases from J, the gap between germline ends came to 14 bases. This CDR3 has 13 amino acids. CDR1 MNHEY and CDR2 SVGAGI come from the germline V gene. The CDR3 coding sequence is TGTGCCAGCTCACCCACAGGGAGAGAGACCCAGTACTTC. It is translated as CASSPTGRETQYF.

V usage is TRBV10-3 and J usage is TRBJ1-5; a weak D match, TRBD1 (5 bases). The germline gives CDR1 ENHRY, CDR2 SYGVKD. This CDR3 comprises 13 residues. Trimming took 8 bases from V and 3 from J, leaving 11 bases between them. The CDR3: CAIAQGVNQPQHF. CDR3 in DNA: TGTGCCATCGCGCAAGGGGTCAATCAGCCCCAGCATTTT.

V and J are TRBV11-3 and TRBJ2-5; 9 bases map to TRBD1. The junction had 6 bases not matched to a gene; V was cut back by 6 bases and J by 4 bases. Per germline, CDR1 SGHNT and CDR2 YENEEA. This CDR3 comprises 14 residues. This chain's CDR3 is CASRRRTGAETQYF. The CDR3 region has the DNA TGTGCCAGCAGACGCCGGACAGGGGCAGAGACCCAGTACTTC.

The chain is built from TRBV24-1 and TRBJ1-2, with 9 nucleotides matching TRBD1. Germline CDR1 and CDR2: KGHDR and SFDVKD. The J segment lost 4 bases and the V segment lost 4 bases, leaving 6 bases of the junction unmatched. The CDR3 contains 15 residues. CDR3 DNA sequence: TGTGCCACCAGTGACACGGGACAGGGAGGCTATGGCTACACCTTC. Residues: CATSDTGQGGYGYTF.

The chain links TRBV5-1 to TRBJ1-1, with TRBD1 identical over 7 bases. The trim removed 2 bases at V and 2 bases at J, leaving 6 bases unmatched. The CDR3 contains 15 residues. Germline CDR1 SGHRS, CDR2 YFSETQ. CDR3 DNA: TGCGCCAGCAGCTTTACTACAGGGGCTAACACTGAAGCTTTCTTT. Protein product: CASSFTTGANTEAFF.

The chain recombines TRBV6-5 with TRBJ1-1, with D tentatively TRBD1 (5 bases). The CDR3 length is 15 residues. V lost 1 base and J 1 base, leaving 10 bases between the germline ends. Germline assignment: CDR1 MNHEY and CDR2 SVGAGI. CDR3 residues: CASSYWGPGNTEAFF. In DNA, the CDR3 is TGTGCCAGCAGTTACTGGGGCCCCGGGAACACTGAAGCTTTCTTT.

This chain links TRBV6-1 with TRBJ1-5; possible D gene TRBD1, 5 bases. Trimming took off 3 bases at V and 5 bases at J, with 11 bases between the two ends. Germline values: CDR1 MNHNS, CDR2 SASEGT. This CDR3 is built from 14 residues. This chain's CDR3 is CASSDFRVDQPQHF. CDR3 DNA: TGTGCCAGCAGTGATTTCAGGGTCGATCAGCCCCAGCATTTT.

This rearrangement joins TRBV25-1 to TRBJ2-7; 7 bases are a match to TRBD1. The CDR3 sequence is 15 residues long. Germline CDR1 is MGHDK and CDR2 is SYGVNS. J gave up 1 base and V 1 base, and 4 bases lay outside the gene matches. CDR3 bases: TGTGCCAGCAGTGAATTTGGGACAGCATCCTACGAGCAGTACTTC. Encoded protein: CASSEFGTASYEQYF.